A selection of T cell receptor beta chains follows, all from one sample in a study of CD8 T cells in ankylosing spondylitis. TCRdb analysed the 5' RACE reads with MiXCR anew, one entry per CDR3 protein. This table holds some 270,000 distinct CDR3 sequences, under 20% found once. Sequenced: blood, either unsorted or a sorted T cell fraction (not recorded which). All receptors derive from a male donor with ankylosing spondylitis or in good health (not recorded which). Both conserved end residues are part of each CDR3. The D gene is left open where the match is weak. Size tells how often a clone was seen (once, few, many) or the class of an expanded clone, and some rows leave it out.

V gene: TRBV12-3/TRBV12-4; D gene: .; clone size: many; J gene: TRBJ2-1; CDR3 DNA: TGTGCCAGCAGTTTAGGGGGGGCCAATGAGCAGTTCTTC; CDR3 protein: CASSLGGANEQFF
V gene: TRBV6-5; D gene: .; clone size: .; J gene: TRBJ2-1; CDR3 DNA: TGTGCCAGCAGTTACGGGCAGCCCGGGGCAAATGAGCAGTTCTTC; CDR3 protein: CASSYGQPGANEQFF
V gene: TRBV5-1; D gene: TRBD1; clone size: once; J gene: TRBJ2-7; CDR3 DNA: TGCGCCAGCAGCTCCGGACAGGGCGGCTCCTACGAGCAGTACTTC; CDR3 protein: CASSSGQGGSYEQYF
V gene: TRBV29-1; D gene: .; clone size: .; J gene: TRBJ1-2; CDR3 DNA: TGCAGCGTTGAACAGGGCACGATTAACTATGGCTACACCTTC; CDR3 protein: CSVEQGTINYGYTF
V gene: TRBV29-1; D gene: .; clone size: few; J gene: TRBJ2-7; CDR3 DNA: TGCAGCGTTGATAGGTCGGGGAGCGGCTACGAGCAGTACTTC; CDR3 protein: CSVDRSGSGYEQYF
V gene: TRBV15; D gene: TRBD1; clone size: few; J gene: TRBJ1-5; CDR3 DNA: TGTGCCACCAGCAGTCAGGGACAGGGGATGAATCAGCCCCAGCATTTT; CDR3 protein: CATSSQGQGMNQPQHF
V gene: TRBV27; D gene: TRBD2; clone size: .; J gene: TRBJ2-2; CDR3 DNA: TGTGCCAGCAACCCGGGACTAGCGGTTTTCACCGGGGAGCTGTTTTTT; CDR3 protein: CASNPGLAVFTGELFF
V gene: TRBV7-8; D gene: TRBD1; clone size: .; J gene: TRBJ1-4; CDR3 DNA: TGTGCCAGCAGCTTTCACCTCTTCGGACAGGGGCCTAGGGGGGACCTGTTTTTT; CDR3 protein: CASSFHLFGQGPRGDLFF
V gene: TRBV4-3; D gene: TRBD2; clone size: .; J gene: TRBJ2-3; CDR3 DNA: TGCGCCAGCAGCCAATACACTAGCGGGGGCACAGATACGCAGTATTTT; CDR3 protein: CASSQYTSGGTDTQYF
V gene: TRBV21-1; D gene: .; clone size: .; J gene: TRBJ1-5; CDR3 DNA: TGTGCCAGCAGAAACAGGGGTTCCAGCAATCAGCCCCAGCATTTT; CDR3 protein: CASRNRGSSNQPQHF
V gene: TRBV11-2; D gene: .; clone size: many; J gene: TRBJ2-2; CDR3 DNA: TGTGCCAGCAGCTTAGGGGGAGCCGGTGGGGAGCTGTTTTTT; CDR3 protein: CASSLGGAGGELFF